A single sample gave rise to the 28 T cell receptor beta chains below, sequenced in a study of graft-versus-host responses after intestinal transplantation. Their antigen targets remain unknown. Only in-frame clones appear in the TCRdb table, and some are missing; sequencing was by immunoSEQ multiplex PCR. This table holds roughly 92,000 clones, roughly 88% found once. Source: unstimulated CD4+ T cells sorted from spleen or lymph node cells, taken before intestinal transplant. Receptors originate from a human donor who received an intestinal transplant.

The CDR3 sequence is CASTKSQGGYTF. As DNA, the CDR3 is TGTGCCAGCACCAAAAGCCAGGGAGGCTACACCTTC. The chain has TRBV6-6 and TRBJ1-2; possibly TRBD1 for D (5 bases). CDR1 is MNHNY and CDR2 is SVGAGI in the germline V gene (reference sequence). Between the trimmed V and J ends, which lost 7 bases and 8 bases, there was a span of 14 bases. The CDR3 length is 12 residues.

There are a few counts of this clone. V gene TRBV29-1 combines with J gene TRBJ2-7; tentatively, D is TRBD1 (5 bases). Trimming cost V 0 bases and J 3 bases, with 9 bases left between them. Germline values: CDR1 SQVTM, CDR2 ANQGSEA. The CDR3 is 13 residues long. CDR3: CSVEDQGGYEQYF. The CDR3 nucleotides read TGCAGCGTTGAAGATCAGGGCGGCTACGAGCAGTACTTC.

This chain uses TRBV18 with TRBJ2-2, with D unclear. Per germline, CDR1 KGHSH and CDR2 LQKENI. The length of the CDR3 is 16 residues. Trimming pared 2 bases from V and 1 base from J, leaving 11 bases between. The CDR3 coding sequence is TGTGCCAGCTCACCAAATGAGGCTGGGAACACCGGGGAGCTGTTTTTT. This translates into CASSPNEAGNTGELFF. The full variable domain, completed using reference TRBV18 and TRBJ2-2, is NAGVMQNPRHLVRRRGQEARLRCSPMKGHSHVYWYRQLPEEGLKFMVYLQKENIIDESGMPKERFSAEFPKEGPSILRIQQVVRGDSAAYFCASSPNEAGNTGELFFGEGSRLTVL.

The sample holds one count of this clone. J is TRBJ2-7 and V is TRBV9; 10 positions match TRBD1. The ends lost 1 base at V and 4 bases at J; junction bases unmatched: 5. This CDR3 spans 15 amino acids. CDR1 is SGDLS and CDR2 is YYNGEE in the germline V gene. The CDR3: CASSVQDRGSYEQYF. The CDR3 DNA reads TGTGCCAGCAGCGTACAGGACAGGGGGTCATACGAGCAGTACTTC.

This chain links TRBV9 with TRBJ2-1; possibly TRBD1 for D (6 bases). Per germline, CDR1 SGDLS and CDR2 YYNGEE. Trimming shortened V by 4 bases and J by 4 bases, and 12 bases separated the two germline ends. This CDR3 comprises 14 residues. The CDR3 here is CASSPRTEYNEQFF. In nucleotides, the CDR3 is TGTGCCAGCAGCCCTCGGACAGAATACAATGAGCAGTTCTTC.

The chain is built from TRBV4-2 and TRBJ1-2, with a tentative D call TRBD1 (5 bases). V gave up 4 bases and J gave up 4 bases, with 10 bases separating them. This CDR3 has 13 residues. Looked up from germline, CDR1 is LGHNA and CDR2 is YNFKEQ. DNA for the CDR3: TGTGCCAGCAGCCGGGGGGAGGGCTATGGCTACACCTTC. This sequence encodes CASSRGEGYGYTF.

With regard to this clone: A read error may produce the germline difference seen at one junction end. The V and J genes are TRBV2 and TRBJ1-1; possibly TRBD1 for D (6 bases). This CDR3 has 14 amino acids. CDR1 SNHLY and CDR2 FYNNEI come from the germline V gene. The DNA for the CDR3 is TGTGCCAGCAGGGGGGACACCATGAACACTGAAACTTTCTTT. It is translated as CASRGDTMNTETFF.

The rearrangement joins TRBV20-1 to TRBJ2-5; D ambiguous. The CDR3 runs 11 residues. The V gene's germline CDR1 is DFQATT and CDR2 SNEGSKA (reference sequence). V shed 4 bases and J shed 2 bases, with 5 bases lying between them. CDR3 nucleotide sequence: TGCAGTGCTATAGTACAAGAGACCCAGTACTTC. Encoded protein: CSAIVQETQYF.

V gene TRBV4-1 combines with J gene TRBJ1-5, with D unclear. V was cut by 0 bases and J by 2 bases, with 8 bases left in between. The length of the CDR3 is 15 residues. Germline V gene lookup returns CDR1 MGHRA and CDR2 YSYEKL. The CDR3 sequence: CASSQDIGGNQPQHF. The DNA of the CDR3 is TGCGCCAGCAGCCAAGATATCGGTGGCAATCAGCCCCAGCATTTT.

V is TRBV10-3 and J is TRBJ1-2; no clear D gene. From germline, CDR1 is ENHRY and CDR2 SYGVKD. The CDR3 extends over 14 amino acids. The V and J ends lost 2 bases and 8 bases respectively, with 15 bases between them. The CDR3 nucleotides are TGTGCCATCAGTGAGGGTCAGGCCTTGTGGGGCTACACCTTC. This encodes CAISEGQALWGYTF.

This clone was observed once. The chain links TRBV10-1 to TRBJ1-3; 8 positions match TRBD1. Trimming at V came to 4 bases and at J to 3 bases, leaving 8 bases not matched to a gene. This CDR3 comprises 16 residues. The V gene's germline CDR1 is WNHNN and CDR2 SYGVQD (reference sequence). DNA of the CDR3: TGCGCCAGCAGTGGAGACAGGGGAGAGGATGGAAACACCATATATTTT. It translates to CASSGDRGEDGNTIYF.

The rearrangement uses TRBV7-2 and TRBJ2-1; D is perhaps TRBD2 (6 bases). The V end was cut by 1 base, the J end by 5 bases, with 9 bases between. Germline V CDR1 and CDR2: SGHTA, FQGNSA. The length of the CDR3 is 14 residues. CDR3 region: CASSLVSGNNEQFF. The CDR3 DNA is TGTGCCAGCAGCTTAGTTAGCGGCAACAATGAGCAGTTCTTC.

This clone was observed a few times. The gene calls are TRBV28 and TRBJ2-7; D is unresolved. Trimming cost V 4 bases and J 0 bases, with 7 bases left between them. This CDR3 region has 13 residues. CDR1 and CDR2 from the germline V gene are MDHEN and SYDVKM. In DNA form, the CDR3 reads TGTGCCAGCAGTTACCCGGGCTCCTACGAGCAGTACTTC. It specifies CASSYPGSYEQYF.

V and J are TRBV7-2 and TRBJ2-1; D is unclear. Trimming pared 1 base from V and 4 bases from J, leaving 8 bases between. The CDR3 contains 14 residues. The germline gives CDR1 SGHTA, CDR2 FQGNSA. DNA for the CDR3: TGTGCCAGCAGCTTAGGTCCCCTTTACAATGAGCAGTTCTTC. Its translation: CASSLGPLYNEQFF.

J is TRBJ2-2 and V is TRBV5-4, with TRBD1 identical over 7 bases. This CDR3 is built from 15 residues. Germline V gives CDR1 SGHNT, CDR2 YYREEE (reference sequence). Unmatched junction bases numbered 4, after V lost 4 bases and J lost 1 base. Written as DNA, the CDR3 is TGTGCCAGCAGCCCCCGACAGGGGAACACCGGGGAGCTGTTTTTT. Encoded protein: CASSPRQGNTGELFF.

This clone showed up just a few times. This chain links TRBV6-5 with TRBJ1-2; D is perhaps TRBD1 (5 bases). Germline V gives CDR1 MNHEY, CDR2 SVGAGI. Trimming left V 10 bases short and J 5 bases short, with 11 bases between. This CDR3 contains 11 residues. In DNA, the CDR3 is TGTGCCACCGACAGCCAGTATGGCTACACCTTC. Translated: CATDSQYGYTF.

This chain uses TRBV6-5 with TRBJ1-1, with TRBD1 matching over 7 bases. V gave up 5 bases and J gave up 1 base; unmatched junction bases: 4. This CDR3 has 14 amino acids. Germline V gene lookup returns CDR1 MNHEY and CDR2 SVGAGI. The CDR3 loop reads CASSTHRGNTEAFF. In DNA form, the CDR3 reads TGTGCCAGCAGTACACACAGGGGGAACACTGAAGCTTTCTTT.

The DNA for the CDR3 is TGTGCCATCAGATATGGGACAGGGGAGGAGACCCAGTACTTC. It yields the protein CAIRYGTGEETQYF. The chain couples TRBV10-3 to TRBJ2-5; 10 positions agree with TRBD1. The CDR3 consists of 14 residues. V was pared by 6 bases and J by 5 bases, with 6 bases of the junction left unmatched. Germline loops: CDR1 ENHRY, CDR2 SYGVKD.

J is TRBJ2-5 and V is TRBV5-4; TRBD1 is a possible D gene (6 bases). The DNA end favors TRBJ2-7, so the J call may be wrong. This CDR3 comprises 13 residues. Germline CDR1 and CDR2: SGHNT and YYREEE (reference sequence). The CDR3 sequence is CASSLPGADEQYF. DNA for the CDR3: TGTGCCAGCAGCTTGCCAGGGGCGGACGAGCAGTACTTC.

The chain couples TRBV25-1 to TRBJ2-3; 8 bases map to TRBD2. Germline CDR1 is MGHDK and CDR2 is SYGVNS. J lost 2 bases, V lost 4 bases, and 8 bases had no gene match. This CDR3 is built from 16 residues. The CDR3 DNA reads TGTGCCAGCAGTGGGCGGGGGGTCCCCCACACAGATACGCAGTATTTT. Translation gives CASSGRGVPHTDTQYF.

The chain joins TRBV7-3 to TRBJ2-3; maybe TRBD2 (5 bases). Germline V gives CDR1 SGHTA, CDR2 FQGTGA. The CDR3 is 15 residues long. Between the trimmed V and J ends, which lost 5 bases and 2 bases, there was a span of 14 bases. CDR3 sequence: CASSPKQGLTDTQYF. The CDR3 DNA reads TGTGCCAGCAGCCCGAAACAAGGACTCACAGATACGCAGTATTTT. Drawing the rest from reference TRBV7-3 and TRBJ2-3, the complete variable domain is GAGVSQTPSNKVTEKGKYVELRCDPISGHTALYWYRQSLGQGPEFLIYFQGTGAADDSGLPNDRFFAVRPEGSVSTLKIQRTERGDSAVYLCASSPKQGLTDTQYFGPGTRLTVL.

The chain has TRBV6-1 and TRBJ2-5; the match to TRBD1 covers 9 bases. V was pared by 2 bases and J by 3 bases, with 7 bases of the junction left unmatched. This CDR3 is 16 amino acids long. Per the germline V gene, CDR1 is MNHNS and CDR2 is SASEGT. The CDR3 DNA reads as TGTGCCAGCAGTGAAAGGGGGACAGGGCAAAAAGAGACCCAGTACTTC. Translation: CASSERGTGQKETQYF.

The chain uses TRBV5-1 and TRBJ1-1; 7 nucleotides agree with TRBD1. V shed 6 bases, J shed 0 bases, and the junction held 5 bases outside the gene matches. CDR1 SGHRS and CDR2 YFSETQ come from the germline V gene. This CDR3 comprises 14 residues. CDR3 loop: CASKTQGMNTEAFF. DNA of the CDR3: TGCGCCAGCAAAACACAGGGGATGAACACTGAAGCTTTCTTT.

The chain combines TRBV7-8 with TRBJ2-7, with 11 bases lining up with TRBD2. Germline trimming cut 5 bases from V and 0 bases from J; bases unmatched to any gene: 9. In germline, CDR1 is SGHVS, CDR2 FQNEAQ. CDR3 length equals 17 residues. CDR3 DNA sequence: TGTGCCAGCAGCCCTTCACTAGCGGGGGTTCTCTCCTACGAGCAGTACTTC. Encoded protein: CASSPSLAGVLSYEQYF.

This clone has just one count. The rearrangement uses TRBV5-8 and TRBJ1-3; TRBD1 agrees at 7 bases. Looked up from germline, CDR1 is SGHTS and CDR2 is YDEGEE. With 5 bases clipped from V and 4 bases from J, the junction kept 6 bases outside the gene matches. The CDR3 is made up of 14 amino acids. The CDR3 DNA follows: TGTGCCAGCAGGGTAACAGGGGCGGGAAACACCATATATTTT. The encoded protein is CASRVTGAGNTIYF.

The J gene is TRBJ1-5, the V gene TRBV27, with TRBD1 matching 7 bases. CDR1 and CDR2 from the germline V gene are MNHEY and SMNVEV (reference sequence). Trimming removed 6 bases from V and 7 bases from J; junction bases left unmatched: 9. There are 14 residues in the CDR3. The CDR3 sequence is CASRRTGLGQPQHF. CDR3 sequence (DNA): TGTGCCAGCAGGCGGACAGGTCTTGGGCAGCCCCAGCATTTT.

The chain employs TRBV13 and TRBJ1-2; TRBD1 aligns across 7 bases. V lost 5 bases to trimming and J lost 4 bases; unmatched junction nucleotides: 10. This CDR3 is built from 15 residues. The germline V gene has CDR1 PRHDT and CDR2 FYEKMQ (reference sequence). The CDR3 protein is CASSPGTVLPYGYTF. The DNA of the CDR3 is TGTGCCAGCAGCCCCGGGACAGTCCTACCCTATGGCTACACCTTC.

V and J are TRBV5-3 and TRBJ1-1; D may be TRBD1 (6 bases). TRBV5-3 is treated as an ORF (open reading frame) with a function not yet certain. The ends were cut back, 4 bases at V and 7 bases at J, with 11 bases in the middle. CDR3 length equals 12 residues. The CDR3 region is CARSLMDSEAFF. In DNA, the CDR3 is TGTGCCAGAAGCCTAATGGACAGTGAAGCTTTCTTT.